This T cell receptor (beta chain) was retrieved from a study of cytomegalovirus exposure and HLA in healthy donors. The PCR had 60 Vbeta and 13 Jbeta primers. Measured with immunoSEQ multiplex PCR; TCRdb has only the in-frame clones, and not every one. The sample lists 150,000 to 200,000 clones, over 75% occurring once. This clone was picked up a small number of times. Sequences were obtained from PBMCs. The TCR comes from a woman aged 18-29 years in good health and CMV-seronegative.

The CDR3 nucleotides are TGTGCCAGCAGCGCCCCCCTAGTCAGTGGTGGCTACACCTTC. This translates into CASSAPLVSGGYTF. The chain joins TRBV9 to TRBJ1-2; D is ambiguous. Per the germline V gene, CDR1 is SGDLS and CDR2 is YYNGEE. Deletions cut 3 bases from V and 7 bases from J, with 16 bases between. The CDR3 totals 14 residues.